This TCR beta chain was identified in a study of blood T cell repertoires in COVID-19 (dated by TCRdb to the early 2020s). For the study in its entirety: Samples covering the acute and convalescent phases of COVID-19 were provided by collaborators in the United States, Italy and Spain. The repertoires were released in a freely available public database intended as a resource for research on the immune response to SARS-CoV-2. Deeply sampled blood TCRbeta repertoires from subjects exposed to, actively infected with, or recovered from COVID-19 were included in the dataset. The material from the prospective study consisted of cDNA or gDNA derived from T cells, B-cell-depleted T cells, or PBMCs. HLA class I and class II types, where available, came from metadata supplied by the sample provider rather than from assay-based typing. Samples were obtained from the ongoing ImmuneRACE study (first 160 participants) and from 1,000 to 1,500 subjects provided by 6 global collaborators. Sample metadata almost always included a de-identified subject ID, COVID-19 status, age in years and sex.

In the prospective study, participants were about 18 to 95 years old, resided in about two dozen geographic areas of the United States, and were enrolled through a virtual design. In the prospective study, participants were assigned to cohorts based on the clinical history participants reported in a screening survey and a study questionnaire. Recovered participants in ImmuneRACE Cohort 3 were defined by two consecutive negative NP/OP PCR tests, clearance by a healthcare professional, or resolution of symptoms. Mobile phlebotomists in the prospective study collected whole blood, serum and a nasopharyngeal or oropharyngeal swab from every participant. Participants in the prospective study had the option to provide additional blood draws and questionnaires over a roughly 2-month period. Before DNA extraction, prospective study blood samples were shipped either frozen or at room temperature. In the case of this clone: Its antigen is unknown. There are no base qualities to consult, and no much larger clone falls within one base.

The full study reports these points: The amount of clinical and demographic metadata varied by source and participant and was provided uncurated.

The immunoSEQ Assay, a bias-controlled multiplex PCR, was used to amplify TCRbeta CDR3 regions from genomic DNA. On the study's bioinformatics: Nucleated cell counts per sample were estimated from amplification of reference gene primers within the assay. Sequence reads were collapsed and filtered to measure the absolute abundance of every unique TCRbeta CDR3 rearrangement. For each sample, productive Simpson clonality was calculated as the square root of Simpson's diversity index over productive rearrangements. In its TCRdb copy, this immuneACCESS table keeps in-frame sequences only and misses some clones. Where compared with another copy, unresolved V genes explain less than half of these, and the others have no known cause. V and J calls and clone size are given by that table; D and trimming were obtained from the DNA. Across this sample there are around 400,000 clones, with nearly 90% seen only once. Jointly, the top ten make up 1.7% of the sample.

The sequence derives from a woman between 25 and 40 years old who had recovered from COVID-19. The sequenced sample consisted of PBMCs or T cells enriched from blood (not recorded which).

The bases read TGTGCCAGCAGCGAGCCGGACAGGAGGGAGACCCAGTACTTC. This is translated as CASSEPDRRETQYF. The chain was built from TRBV6-5 and TRBJ2-5; 7 of the junction bases match TRBD1. From the cysteine through the phenylalanine, the CDR3 covers 14 amino acids. Only the CDR3 portion is preserved as DNA: 42 bases, with reading frame beginning at the first base. Reading the germline V gene gives CDR1 MNHEY and CDR2 SVGAGI. Here V drops 6 bases and J drops 5 bases, and the junction holds 9 bases not matched to any gene.